The text below deals with one TCR beta chain. In its sample, this clone was seen once. Its antigen specificity is not known. The sample holds no much larger clone one base away, and base qualities are not on file. This sample is part of a study of OX40 agonist ivuxolimab in advanced cancers. Context from the whole study: Ivuxolimab was an agonistic, fully human IgG2 monoclonal antibody directed against OX40 (CD134), a costimulatory receptor. Prior anti-PD-1, anti-PD-L1 or anti-CTLA-4 therapy was permitted, and checkpoint inhibitors had been received by 40% to 50% of dose-escalation patients. In the dose-escalation cohort, 82.7% of patients were male, and the mean age was approximately 55 years, with a range of roughly 23 to 85. The paper reports the monotherapy dose-escalation portion (N of about 54 patients) of the phase I ivuxolimab trial. Partial responses occurred in three dose-escalation patients: two with cutaneous melanoma and one with hepatocellular carcinoma. Of the roughly 51 patients in dose escalation, 19 had hepatocellular carcinoma, around 15 had melanoma, 9 had renal cell carcinoma and 9 had head and neck cancer. Intravenous ivuxolimab was administered to patients every 2 weeks at six dose levels: 0.01, 0.1, 0.3, 1.5, 3 and 10 mg/kg. Peripheral TCRbeta sequencing was intended to test whether TCR sequence diversity was altered and clonal T-cell expansion was caused by ivuxolimab.

The trial excluded patients who had a history of autoimmune disease or who were on systemic immunosuppression. Peripheral blood for TCR sequencing was collected from all dose cohorts at baseline, on cycle 4 day 1, and on cycle 7 day 1. The samples were taken from a phase I, first-in-human, multicenter, open-label dose-escalation trial of ivuxolimab. Adults with locally advanced or metastatic head and neck squamous cell, hepatocellular, melanoma or renal cell carcinoma were enrolled in the trial. Before TCR sequencing, CD4+ T cells and CD8+ T cells were sorted from peripheral blood as separate populations. To sequence the TCRbeta CDR3 region, genomic DNA was isolated from the sorted cells. The immunoSEQ Assay was used to sequence the TCRbeta CDR3 regions. TCRdb mirrors the immuneACCESS table, restricted to in-frame sequences. Some clones are absent from its copies; in checked studies, under half trace to an unresolved V gene, and the reason for the others is unknown. The sample table records 65,000 to 95,000 clones; about nine tenths of these occur just once. Together, the top ten hold 6.2% of the sample.

General findings and caveats noted by the study authors: Which antigens the clonally expanded peripheral T cells were specific for was not determined. Low levels of normalized T-cell clonal expansion were also shown by some nonresponding patients. On average, CD8+ T cells showed more expanded clones than CD4+ T cells after ivuxolimab. At doses of 0.1 to 3.0 mg/kg, clonal expansion of both CD4+ and CD8+ T cells in blood was seen between baseline and week 6. In partial responders in the 0.1-3.0 mg/kg groups, normalized peripheral clonal expansion was found to be among the lowest, especially among CD8+ T cells.

The V and J ends are trimmed by 5 bases and 1 base, leaving 13 bases between them. The CDR3 spans 15 residues, from the cysteine through the phenylalanine. Only CDR3 DNA is held: 45 bases, read in frame from base 1. The germline V gene gives CDR1 as MNHNS and CDR2 as SASEGT. Rearrangement joined TRBV6-1 to TRBJ2-3; confidence is insufficient to name the D gene. This receptor was obtained from an adult with an advanced solid tumor such as melanoma, head and neck, liver or kidney cancer. Specimen: CD4+ or CD8+ T cells sorted from blood, collected in a trial of the OX40 agonist ivuxolimab. The DNA sequence reads TGTGCCAGCAGTAAAACAGCGACTCGCACAGATACGCAGTATTTT. Translated, this is CASSKTATRTDTQYF.